This TCR beta chain was sequenced during a study of blood T cell repertoires in COVID-19. Study-wide background: There were acute and convalescent COVID-19 samples, and they came from the United States, Italy and Spain.

Losses at the gene ends were 6 bases for V and 5 bases for J; bases not matched to a gene: 10. This CDR3 region has 15 residues. CDR1 MDHEN and CDR2 SYDVKM come from the germline V gene. A Seattle source enrolled patients during active infection and followed them longitudinally. In the original processing: Amplified reference gene primers provided the basis for estimating nucleated cell counts. The repertoire was sequenced with immunoSEQ multiplex PCR; TCRdb's copy has only in-frame clones and lacks some. That table gives V, J and clone size, and the DNA gave D and trimming. The sample holds just over 250,000 clones, approximately 89% seen once.

Specimen: peripheral blood. The TCR originated in a woman in her 70s with COVID-19, enrolled during active disease. The V gene is TRBV28, the J gene TRBJ1-5, with 7 bases matching TRBD1. CDR3 region: CASSPGGPRDQPQHF. The CDR3 coding sequence is TGTGCCAGCAGCCCAGGGGGGCCCCGCGATCAGCCCCAGCATTTT.